This T cell receptor (beta chain) was found in a study of healthy donors' naive CD4 and CD8 T cells. Study-level results: Bias from naive T cell homeostatic proliferation was not addressed.

Per the germline V gene, CDR1 is SQVTM and CDR2 is ANQGSEA. Trimming at V came to 6 bases and at J to 6 bases, leaving 15 bases not matched to a gene. This CDR3 spans 15 amino acids. With respect to this clonotype: Its antigen is unidentified.

A linear amplification protocol produced the TCR libraries from around 500 ng of total RNA. Each CDR3 protein gets one entry after TCRdb re-called the reads with MiXCR. The sample has approximately 180,000 distinct CDR3 sequences, over 60% seen once. The chain uses TRBV29-1 and TRBJ1-1; TRBD1 matches 8 bases. The sequence was obtained from a pool of human donors in good health; the sample pools cells from several healthy donors. The sequencing sample was made of naive CD4+ and CD8+ T cells sorted from blood, pooled from several donors. CDR3 sequence reads: CSVLGQGVRGPEAFF. The CDR3 bases are TGCAGCGTCTTAGGACAGGGCGTTCGGGGCCCTGAAGCTTTCTTT.